In its sample, the clone carrying this TCR beta chain was seen a few times. Its antigen is currently unknown. Germline V CDR1 and CDR2: MGHRA, YSYEKL. Trimming pared 1 base from V and 0 bases from J, leaving 7 bases between. The CDR3 length is 14 residues. T cells were sequenced at a targeted depth of 1 in 200,000 to 1 in 1 million. The repertoire was sequenced with immunoSEQ multiplex PCR; TCRdb's copy has only in-frame clones and lacks some. The table lists over 150,000 clones, approximately 68% of them singletons. This entry belongs to a study of cytotoxic CD8 clonotypes in ibrutinib-treated CLL. For the study at large: A median roughly twelve months of treatment, range 6 to 36, preceded the collection of response samples. Study observations and caveats: Circulating CD8+ T-cell counts were tracked by baseline clonality, which exceeded that of age-matched healthy donors. Once treatment began, public clonotypes, which were uncommon, contracted or stayed stable.

This TCR was recovered from a human donor with chronic lymphocytic leukemia. The chain employs TRBV4-1 and TRBJ2-7; D unresolved. The sample here was PBMCs, taken after 24 months of ibrutinib treatment. CDR3 DNA: TGCGCCAGCAGCCAAGTGTCCAACTCCTACGAGCAGTACTTC. Translated: CASSQVSNSYEQYF.